This T cell receptor beta chain was recorded in a study of T cells after yellow fever vaccination (dated by TCRdb to between 2018 and 2021). Background for the entire study: The SMART-Seq v4 Ultra Low Input RNA kit was used to prepare libraries from fractions with low cell numbers. To track T-cell clones before and after primary and booster YFV17D yellow fever vaccination, bulk TCR alpha and beta repertoires were sequenced longitudinally. The cohort comprised two healthy male donors, one aged 18 to 29 and one aged 30 to 39 years. Blood was drawn at multiple timepoints before and after primary and secondary immunization, with bulk PBMC replicates and cell subsets isolated.

The treatment or condition label of this sample denotes: live attenuated yellow fever vaccine strain. At every blood-draw timepoint, two biological replicates of bulk PBMCs were collected. PBMCs were isolated from peripheral blood using a standard Ficoll-Paque protocol. TriZol was used to extract RNA from bulk PBMCs, from CD4 and CD8 fractions, and from dextramer-positive and dextramer-negative fractions. What the work shows at the level of the full study, not this receptor alone: Computational filtering was needed because FACS-sorted repertoires could contain abundant contaminating clonotypes from the bulk population. A small share of clonotypes was detected in both CD4 and CD8 compartments, with the overlap likely arising from convergent recombination. Compared with the primary T-cell response, the secondary T-cell response was faster but weaker, reaching its peak on day 5 rather than on day 15. Most clones expanded after primary vaccination were re-detected after the booster (almost 98% of CD4 and around nine tenths of CD8), suggesting broad memory maintenance. Only a couple of donors were included in the study, so the extent to which the findings can be generalized is limited.

The reads were generated on an Illumina NovaSeq 6000. TCR cDNA was synthesized by 5'RACE template switching, which introduced a universal primer site and unique molecular identifiers. Priming for cDNA synthesis came from both the TCR alpha and TCR beta constant segments. Two PCR steps were used to amplify libraries, with sample barcodes and sequencing adapters being added in the second step. Sequencing of libraries was performed on Illumina HiSeq 2500 (2x100 bp) or NovaSeq (2x150 bp). The authors' pipeline ran thus. MIGEC was used to demultiplex reads and collapse the reads into UMI consensus sequences, and MiXCR was used for V(D)J alignment. Clonotypes responding to the vaccine were identified with edgeR on replicate PBMC samples, with the criteria of FDR below 0.01 and a log2 fold change above 5 up to day 15. Bulk clonotypes were assigned CD4 or CD8 identity according to which sequenced CD4 or CD8 repertoire held them at higher abundance. TCRdb reanalyzed the raw reads on its own, using fastp at Q25 for trimming and MiXCR for clone calling, and kept in-frame beta chains. A single entry per CDR3 protein holds the most common genes and DNA from its merged rows. These V and J calls originate from TCRdb's pipeline instead of the authors' own analysis. In all, the sample holds hundreds of thousands of distinct CDR3 sequences, and around 4% of those were seen once. The ten largest clones capture about a quarter of the sample.

This clonotype was counted at least ten times. The antigen it binds to is not known. Base qualities are not recorded, but no much larger clone differs from it by a single base. CDR1 SGDLS and CDR2 YYNGEE are derived from the germline V gene. The CDR3 contains 16 residues, cysteine and phenylalanine counted. The read is trimmed to its CDR3 DNA, 48 bases read in frame from base 1. Relative to germline, V is missing 0 bases and J is missing 4 bases, with 7 bases of the junction outside any gene match. This specimen was PBMCs, taken on the day of the yellow fever booster vaccination. The V and J genes are TRBV9 and TRBJ2-7; 10 junctional bases match TRBD1. This TCR derives from a man in his late teens or twenties who received the YFV17D yellow fever vaccine. The CDR3 reads CASSVAGQGGLYEQYF. The DNA sequence is given as TGTGCCAGCAGCGTAGCTGGACAGGGGGGGCTTTACGAGCAGTACTTC.